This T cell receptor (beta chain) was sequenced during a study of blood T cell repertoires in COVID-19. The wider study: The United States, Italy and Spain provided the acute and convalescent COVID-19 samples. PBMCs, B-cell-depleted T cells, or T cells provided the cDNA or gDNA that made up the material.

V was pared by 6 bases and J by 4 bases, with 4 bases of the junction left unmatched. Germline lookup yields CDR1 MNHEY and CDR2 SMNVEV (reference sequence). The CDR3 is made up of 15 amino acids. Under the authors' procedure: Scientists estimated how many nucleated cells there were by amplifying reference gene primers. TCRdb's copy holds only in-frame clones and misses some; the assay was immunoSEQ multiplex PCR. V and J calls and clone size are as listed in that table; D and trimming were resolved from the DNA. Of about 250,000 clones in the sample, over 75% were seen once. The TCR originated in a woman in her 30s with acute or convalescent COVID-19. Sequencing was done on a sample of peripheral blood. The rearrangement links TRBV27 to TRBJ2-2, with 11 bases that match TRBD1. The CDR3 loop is CASSSGTGGTGELFF. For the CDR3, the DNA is TGTGCCAGCAGCTCCGGGACAGGGGGCACCGGGGAGCTGTTTTTT.